The 24 T cell receptor beta chains reported below all come from one sample, sequenced in a study of blood T cells in healthy people across ages. Together with a sample-barcoded 5' primer, a J-beta primer mix was included in a second PCR lasting about 7 to 11 cycles. TCRdb fed the 5' RACE reads into MiXCR, producing one record per CDR3 protein. The table includes over 600,000 distinct CDR3 sequences, more than 50% detected once. The sample comprised blood. These receptors originate from a middle-aged man in good health.

This clonotype was observed a handful of times. The rearrangement joins TRBV9 to TRBJ2-6; D perhaps matches TRBD2 (7 bases). The V and J ends lost 0 bases and 0 bases respectively, with 13 bases between them. The CDR3 is made up of 18 amino acids. Germline values: CDR1 SGDLS, CDR2 YYNGEE. CDR3 region: CASSVEGGHYSGANVLTF. The CDR3 DNA is TGTGCCAGCAGCGTAGAGGGGGGGCATTACTCTGGGGCCAACGTCCTGACTTTC. The whole variable domain, remainder taken from reference TRBV9 and TRBJ2-6, is DSGVTQTPKHLITATGQRVTLRCSPRSGDLSVYWYQQSLDQGLQFLIQYYNGEERAKGNILERFSAQQFPDLHSELNLSSLELGDSALYFCASSVEGGHYSGANVLTFGAGSRLTVL.

The chain has TRBV7-2 and TRBJ2-3; D uncertain. The CDR3 extends over 15 amino acids. Germline V gene sequence: CDR1 SGHTA, CDR2 FQGNSA. Between the trimmed V and J ends, which lost 5 bases and 2 bases, there was a span of 14 bases. CDR3 in amino acids: CASSQVLADTDTQYF. Here the CDR3 DNA reads TGTGCCAGCAGCCAGGTATTGGCAGACACAGATACGCAGTATTTT.

The chain uses TRBV9 and TRBJ1-2; 7 bases line up with TRBD1. The CDR3 totals 15 residues. The ends lost 0 bases at V and 2 bases at J; junction bases unmatched: 4. Germline V gene data show CDR1 as SGDLS and CDR2 as YYNGEE. The CDR3 nucleotides read TGTGCCAGCAGCGTAGGTGACAGGGTAAACTATGGCTACACCTTC. Translated: CASSVGDRVNYGYTF. The full variable domain, with the rest looked up from reference TRBV9 and TRBJ1-2, is DSGVTQTPKHLITATGQRVTLRCSPRSGDLSVYWYQQSLDQGLQFLIQYYNGEERAKGNILERFSAQQFPDLHSELNLSSLELGDSALYFCASSVGDRVNYGYTFGSGTRLTVV.

This sequence joins TRBV7-2 and TRBJ2-3, with 8 bases aligning to TRBD2. CDR3 length equals 15 residues. The germline V gene encodes CDR1 SGHTA and CDR2 FQGNSA. With V trimmed by 3 bases and J by 3 bases, 5 bases remained unmatched. The CDR3 reads CASSLGTSRTDTQYF. CDR3 in DNA: TGTGCCAGCAGCTTGGGGACTAGTCGTACAGATACGCAGTATTTT.

The genes are TRBV29-1 and TRBJ2-1; D possibly matches TRBD1 or TRBD2 (5 bases each). This CDR3 has 14 residues. Germline V CDR1 and CDR2: SQVTM, ANQGSEA. V was clipped by 1 base and J by 2 bases, with 9 bases between them. For the CDR3, the DNA is TGCAGCGTTGAAGGGGACCAAGCCTACAATGAGCAGTTCTTC. Protein sequence: CSVEGDQAYNEQFF.

The chain couples TRBV10-3 to TRBJ1-5, with D uncertain. This CDR3 contains 13 residues. The germline V and J ends were trimmed by 9 bases and 3 bases, with 12 bases remaining between them. Looked up from germline, CDR1 is ENHRY and CDR2 is SYGVKD. DNA for the CDR3: TGTGCCATACAGCGTGGGGTCAATCAGCCCCAGCATTTT. Translated: CAIQRGVNQPQHF.

This chain links TRBV28 with TRBJ1-6, with D hard to call. V was shortened by 1 base and J by 7 bases, with 14 bases between the two germline ends. Germline CDR1 is MDHEN and CDR2 is SYDVKM. There are 16 residues in the CDR3. The CDR3 nucleotides read TGTGCCAGCAGTTTATTCGGTAAGGGCCTGAATTCACCCCTCCACTTT. It translates to CASSLFGKGLNSPLHF.

This chain joins TRBV20-1 and TRBJ2-3; D perhaps matches TRBD1 (6 bases). CDR1 is DFQATT, CDR2 SNEGSKA, per germline (reference sequence). The CDR3 has 15 residues. Deletions cut 5 bases from V and 8 bases from J, with 23 bases between. CDR3 DNA: TGCAGTGCTCGGACAGAGGGGACACCATCGGGTACGCAGTATTTT. This encodes CSARTEGTPSGTQYF.

Only a few counts were recorded for this clonotype. This rearrangement joins TRBV5-4 to TRBJ1-2, with D possibly TRBD1 on 5 matching bases. The CDR3 sequence is 14 residues long. Per germline, CDR1 SGHNT and CDR2 YYREEE (reference sequence). The germline V and J ends were trimmed by 7 bases and 0 bases, with 13 bases remaining between them. The CDR3 protein is CASALRDPNYGYTF. CDR3 in DNA: TGTGCCAGCGCGTTACGGGACCCTAACTATGGCTACACCTTC.

The chain carries TRBV4-3 and TRBJ2-3, with D unresolved. This CDR3 is built from 12 residues. The germline gives CDR1 LGHNA, CDR2 YSLEER. Trimming removed 0 bases at V and 6 bases at J, with 4 bases between. The CDR3: CASSQEADTQYF. The CDR3 nucleotides read TGCGCCAGCAGCCAAGAAGCGGATACGCAGTATTTT.

This clonotype was recorded a few times. The chain combines TRBV4-1 with TRBJ1-2; D gene ambiguous. Germline assignment: CDR1 MGHRA and CDR2 YSYEKL. V lost 5 bases, J lost 4 bases, and 14 bases lay in between. The CDR3 has 14 residues. DNA for the CDR3: TGCGCCAGCAGCTCACTAACATTATCCTATGGCTACACCTTC. Translated, it gives CASSSLTLSYGYTF.

The rearrangement links TRBV28 to TRBJ2-7; TRBD1 agrees at 7 bases. J gave up 2 bases and V 3 bases, and 4 bases lay outside the gene matches. Germline lookup yields CDR1 MDHEN and CDR2 SYDVKM. The CDR3 extends over 14 amino acids. The CDR3 sequence: CASSFVTGPYEQYF. The CDR3 DNA follows: TGTGCCAGCAGTTTTGTGACAGGGCCCTACGAGCAGTACTTC.

There are a few counts of this clonotype. CDR3 protein: CASSLDLEHQETQYF. The CDR3 DNA is TGTGCCAGCAGTCTAGACCTGGAACACCAAGAGACCCAGTACTTC. The rearrangement uses TRBV28 and TRBJ2-5; D remains unclear. The CDR3 runs to 15 residues. Per germline, CDR1 MDHEN and CDR2 SYDVKM. Trimming shortened V by 5 bases and J by 0 bases, and 13 bases separated the two germline ends.

This clonotype was detected only a few times. The CDR3 DNA sequence: TGTGCCAGCAGCACTAAGGGGGGAAGTCAAGAGACCCAGTACTTC. This sequence encodes CASSTKGGSQETQYF. The chain combines TRBV5-4 with TRBJ2-5; D is perhaps TRBD1 or TRBD2 (6 bases each). The CDR3 has 15 residues. The germline CDR1 and CDR2 sequences are SGHNT and YYREEE (reference sequence). Between the trimmed V and J ends, which lost 4 bases and 2 bases, there was a span of 15 bases.

This rearrangement joins TRBV20-1 to TRBJ1-2, with TRBD1 matching over 11 bases. Germline-derived CDR1 and CDR2 are DFQATT and SNEGSKA (reference sequence). V trimming: 3 bases; J trimming: 3 bases; junction bases outside the gene matches: 9. This CDR3 comprises 16 residues. For the CDR3, the DNA is TGCAGTGCTAGTGGACAGGGGGCGCGGGGGGACTATGGCTACACCTTC. This translates into CSASGQGARGDYGYTF.

This clonotype was seen more than once but under ten times. The rearrangement links TRBV6-5 to TRBJ1-5, with D possibly TRBD1 on 6 matching bases. The CDR3 spans 16 residues. Trimming removed 5 bases at V and 5 bases at J, with 19 bases between. Per the germline V gene, CDR1 is MNHEY and CDR2 is SVGAGI. Written as DNA, the CDR3 is TGTGCCAGCAGTCAGGGGACCGCCATCGGCGATCAGCCCCAGCATTTT. Protein product: CASSQGTAIGDQPQHF.

This clonotype was seen a handful of times. This chain uses TRBV3-1 with TRBJ2-2, with TRBD1 as a possible D gene (6 bases). From germline, CDR1 is LGHDT and CDR2 YNNKEL (reference sequence). V lost 5 bases and J 4 bases, leaving 11 bases between the germline ends. CDR3 length equals 14 residues. CDR3 in amino acids: CASSEGTSTGELFF. The CDR3 DNA follows: TGTGCCAGCAGCGAGGGGACATCCACCGGGGAGCTGTTTTTT.

The chain employs TRBV20-1 and TRBJ2-5, with 8 positions matching TRBD2. Germline CDR1 is DFQATT and CDR2 is SNEGSKA (reference sequence). The CDR3 has 15 amino acids. After removal of 1 base from V and 5 bases from J, the junction contained 9 bases not matched to a gene. The CDR3 reads CSARVAGGLQETQYF. The CDR3 coding sequence is TGCAGTGCTAGAGTGGCGGGGGGACTCCAGGAGACCCAGTACTTC.

This sequence joins TRBV6-5 and TRBJ2-7; D gene unclear. Trimming took 5 bases from V and 7 from J, leaving 18 bases between them. Per the germline V gene, CDR1 is MNHEY and CDR2 is SVGAGI. The CDR3 covers 14 residues. The chain's CDR3 is CASSPYYFYNEQYF. CDR3 sequence (DNA): TGTGCCAGCAGTCCATACTACTTCTACAATGAGCAGTACTTC.

In its sample, this clonotype was seen a few times. The chain links TRBV28 to TRBJ2-5; D not resolved. The germline V gene encodes CDR1 MDHEN and CDR2 SYDVKM. V dropped 5 bases and J dropped 1 base, with 11 bases sitting between them. The CDR3 loop spans 14 amino acids. The CDR3 spells CASSRRNIQETQYF. As DNA, the CDR3 is TGTGCCAGCAGTCGCCGTAATATCCAAGAGACCCAGTACTTC.

The V and J genes are TRBV27 and TRBJ1-2, with D possibly TRBD1 on 5 matching bases. The germline V gene encodes CDR1 MNHEY and CDR2 SMNVEV (reference sequence). With 4 bases removed from V and 4 bases from J, the gap between germline ends came to 19 bases. The CDR3 spans 16 residues. The CDR3 here is CASSSGPQAIRYGYTF. The CDR3 nucleotides read TGTGCCAGCAGTTCGGGACCACAGGCGATTCGCTATGGCTACACCTTC.

This clonotype was detected once. V and J are TRBV20-1 and TRBJ2-7, with D possibly TRBD1 on 6 matching bases. The CDR3 is made up of 13 amino acids. The V and J ends lost 3 bases and 3 bases respectively, with 12 bases between them. CDR1 is DFQATT, CDR2 SNEGSKA, per germline (reference sequence). CDR3: CSASDRKDYEQYF. CDR3 nucleotide sequence: TGCAGTGCTAGTGACAGGAAGGACTACGAGCAGTACTTC.

This clonotype has more than one count but fewer than ten. The V and J genes are TRBV7-3 and TRBJ2-1; D remains ambiguous. CDR1 and CDR2 from the germline V gene are SGHTA and FQGTGA. Trimming shortened V by 5 bases and J by 3 bases, and 14 bases separated the two germline ends. The CDR3 has 15 amino acids. CDR3 in DNA: TGTGCCAGCAGCGTCGGTGGGAATCTCTACAATGAGCAGTTCTTC. It specifies CASSVGGNLYNEQFF.

Ten or more counts support this clonotype. This chain joins TRBV4-2 and TRBJ1-2, with 7 bases aligning to TRBD1. The junction had 12 bases not matched to a gene; V was cut back by 4 bases and J by 1 base. Germline V gene lookup returns CDR1 LGHNA and CDR2 YNFKEQ. This CDR3 has 17 amino acids. As DNA, the CDR3 is TGTGCCAGCAGCCCCCTGCTAGGCAGGGGGGATAACTATGGCTACACCTTC. This encodes CASSPLLGRGDNYGYTF.